Listed here is a single TCR beta chain. As yet, its antigen is unknown. The data derive from a study of T cell responses to AZD1222 COVID-19 vaccine. Findings and limits, study-wide: Regions 160-218 and 743-854 held dominance among vaccine-associated CD4 TCRs, which spanned spike.

V was trimmed by 1 base and J by 6 bases, leaving 18 bases between them. Germline-derived CDR1 and CDR2 are GTSNPN and SVGIG (reference sequence). The CDR3 consists of 15 residues. Data came from immunoSEQ multiplex PCR; TCRdb stores just in-frame clones and leaves some out. The sample lists about 120,000 clones, approximately 91% occurring once. The specimen comprised peripheral blood, sampled on day 0 of AZD1222 vaccination. This rearrangement joins TRBV30 to TRBJ1-2, with a weak D call TRBD1 (6 bases). This receptor was taken from an adult in good health. The CDR3 is CAWSGGGPLINGYTF. The CDR3 region has the DNA TGTGCCTGGAGTGGGGGGGGCCCCCTGATAAATGGCTACACCTTC.